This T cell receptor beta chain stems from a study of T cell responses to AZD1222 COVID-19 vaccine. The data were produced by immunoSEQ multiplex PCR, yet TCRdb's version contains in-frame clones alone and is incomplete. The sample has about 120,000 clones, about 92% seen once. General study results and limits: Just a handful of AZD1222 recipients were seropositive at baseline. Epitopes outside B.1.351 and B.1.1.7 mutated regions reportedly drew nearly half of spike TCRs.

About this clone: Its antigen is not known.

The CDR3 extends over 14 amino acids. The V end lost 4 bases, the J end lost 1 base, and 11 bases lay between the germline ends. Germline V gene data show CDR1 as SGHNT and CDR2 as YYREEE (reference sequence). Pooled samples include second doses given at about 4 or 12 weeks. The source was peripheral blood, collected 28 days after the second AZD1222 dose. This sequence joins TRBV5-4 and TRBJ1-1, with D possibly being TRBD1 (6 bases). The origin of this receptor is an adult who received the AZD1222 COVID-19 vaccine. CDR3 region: CASSLGQWNTEAFF. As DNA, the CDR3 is TGTGCCAGCAGCCTCGGACAGTGGAACACTGAAGCTTTCTTT.